Each of the 7 T cell receptor beta chains below was sequenced from the same sample in a study of T-cell memory formation after mild COVID-19. TCRdb reanalysed the 5' RACE reads using MiXCR and keeps one entry per CDR3 protein. This table holds some 150,000 distinct CDR3 sequences, more than 13% found once. Sample: PBMCs or a T cell subset sorted from them (not recorded which). The receptors shown here come from an adult woman who had mild COVID-19 (a few samples of this study predate the infection). Cell type and time point are not known.

This chain links TRBV6-2 or TRBV6-3 with TRBJ2-1; TRBD1 or TRBD2 may be the D gene (5 bases each). Trimming left V 0 bases short and J 1 base short, with 10 bases between. The CDR3 totals 16 residues. Per the germline V gene, CDR1 is MNHEY and CDR2 is SVGEGT. CDR3 coding DNA: TGTGCCAGCAGTTACTCTCCGGGACCATCCTACAATGAGCAGTTCTTC. Translation: CASSYSPGPSYNEQFF.

V is TRBV29-1 and J is TRBJ2-1; 12 nucleotides line up with TRBD2. The ends lost 3 bases at V and 2 bases at J; junction bases unmatched: 5. The length of the CDR3 is 16 residues. CDR1 is SQVTM, CDR2 ANQGSEA, per germline. In DNA form, the CDR3 reads TGCAGCGTTGACAGCCTAGCGGGGGGGCCCTACAATGAGCAGTTCTTC. It encodes CSVDSLAGGPYNEQFF.

Only a few counts were recorded for this clonotype. The V call is TRBV3-1, the J call TRBJ2-1; no firm D call. The ends were cut back, 3 bases at V and 5 bases at J, with 14 bases in the middle. From germline, CDR1 is LGHDT and CDR2 YNNKEL (reference sequence). This CDR3 contains 15 residues. Here the CDR3 reads CASSQVTLLDNEQFF. Written as DNA, the CDR3 is TGTGCCAGCAGCCAGGTCACCCTTTTGGACAATGAGCAGTTCTTC.

The table lists this clonotype with many counts. The rearrangement uses TRBV10-3 and TRBJ2-3; 8 bases are a match to TRBD1. This CDR3 region has 16 residues. Germline CDR1 reads ENHRY; CDR2 reads SYGVKD. Trimming removed 0 bases from V and 2 bases from J; junction bases left unmatched: 4. As DNA, the CDR3 is TGTGCCATCAGTGAGTCAGCGACAGGGGTCACAGATACGCAGTATTTT. Protein product: CAISESATGVTDTQYF.

This clonotype has more than one count but fewer than ten. The genes are TRBV7-3 and TRBJ2-7; 7 bases fit TRBD1. The CDR3 has 14 residues. V lost 5 bases, J lost 0 bases, and 4 bases stayed unmatched. Germline V lookup: CDR1 SGHTA, CDR2 FQGTGA. As DNA, the CDR3 is TGTGCCAGCAGCAGGGACAGAGCCTCCTACGAGCAGTACTTC. Translating gives CASSRDRASYEQYF.

This chain connects TRBV12-3 or TRBV12-4 to TRBJ1-2; D remains unclear. This CDR3 comprises 16 residues. V gave up 2 bases and J gave up 0 bases, with 13 bases separating them. The DNA of the CDR3 is TGTGCCAGCAGTTTAATGTCCCGGGCCTCTAACTATGGCTACACCTTC. The encoded protein is CASSLMSRASNYGYTF.

This clonotype was seen a few times. This chain joins TRBV13 and TRBJ2-5, with D possibly TRBD2 on 5 matching bases. V was shortened by 5 bases and J by 1 base, with 14 bases between the two germline ends. The CDR3 spans 15 residues. From germline, CDR1 is PRHDT and CDR2 FYEKMQ (reference sequence). The CDR3 DNA sequence: TGTGCCAGCAGCCGCCGCGGGTATACCCAAGAGACCCAGTACTTC. Protein: CASSRRGYTQETQYF.